This entry lists 31 T cell receptor beta chains sequenced from one sample in a study of blood T cell repertoires in COVID-19. The method was immunoSEQ multiplex PCR; TCRdb's version includes in-frame clones alone and lacks a portion of them. The sample includes 300,000 or so clones, around nine tenths seen only once; the top ten take roughly 2.6%. Sequenced material: PBMCs or T cells enriched from blood (not recorded which). These receptors were taken from a man aged 60 to 69 who had recovered from COVID-19.

The gene calls are TRBV5-4 and TRBJ1-1; tentatively, D is TRBD1 (5 bases). Germline V gives CDR1 SGHNT, CDR2 YYREEE (reference sequence). Trimming cost V 0 bases and J 2 bases, with 14 bases left between them. This CDR3 contains 16 residues. CDR3 bases: TGTGCCAGCAGCTTGGACGCCCTAGGGGTAAACACTGAAGCTTTCTTT. It encodes CASSLDALGVNTEAFF.

In the case of this clone: At the DNA level, this CDR3 is encoded by other sequences in the same sample as well. V is TRBV3-1 (or the pseudogene TRBV3-2) and J is TRBJ1-1; D is ambiguous. Trimming left V 5 bases short and J 1 base short, with 8 bases between. The CDR3 sequence is 13 residues long. Germline CDR1 is LGHDT and CDR2 is YNNKEL (reference sequence). This chain's CDR3 is CASSSVRNTEAFF. The CDR3 DNA is TGTGCCAGCAGCTCCGTTCGGAACACTGAAGCTTTCTTT.

The V and J genes are TRBV7-9 and TRBJ1-4; 7 nucleotides align to TRBD1. Per the germline V gene, CDR1 is SEHNR and CDR2 is FQNEAQ (reference sequence). This CDR3 contains 12 residues. The V and J ends lost 5 bases and 11 bases, in that order; junction bases with no gene match: 5. The CDR3 loop is CASSPEGQKLFF. CDR3 bases: TGTGCCAGCAGCCCGGAGGGACAGAAACTGTTTTTT.

The V gene is TRBV6-1, the J gene TRBJ1-5; D not certain. From germline, CDR1 is MNHNS and CDR2 SASEGT. Deletions cut 2 bases from V and 0 bases from J, with 5 bases between. This CDR3 is built from 14 residues. CDR3 residues: CASSERDSNQPQHF. The CDR3 DNA follows: TGTGCCAGCAGTGAACGGGATAGCAATCAGCCCCAGCATTTT.

This clone was seen only once. The chain recombines TRBV18 with TRBJ1-5, with 7 bases identical to TRBD1. Losses at the gene ends were 4 bases for V and 4 bases for J; bases not matched to a gene: 1. The CDR3 has 13 residues. The germline gives CDR1 KGHSH, CDR2 LQKENI. Here the CDR3 DNA reads TGTGCCAGCTCACGACAGGGTAATCAGCCCCAGCATTTT. The encoded protein is CASSRQGNQPQHF.

The J gene is TRBJ2-3, the V gene TRBV18; D not certain. This CDR3 spans 14 amino acids. CDR1 is KGHSH, CDR2 LQKENI, per germline. V lost 3 bases and J 4 bases, leaving 11 bases between the germline ends. CDR3 sequence reads: CASSPTIASDTQYF. The CDR3 DNA is TGTGCCAGCTCACCGACCATAGCCTCAGATACGCAGTATTTT. The full variable domain, its missing parts supplied by reference TRBV18 and TRBJ2-3, is NAGVMQNPRHLVRRRGQEARLRCSPMKGHSHVYWYRQLPEEGLKFMVYLQKENIIDESGMPKERFSAEFPKEGPSILRIQQVVRGDSAAYFCASSPTIASDTQYFGPGTRLTVL.

The rearrangement joins TRBV5-1 to TRBJ2-3; tentative D call: TRBD2 (6 bases). Germline V gene data show CDR1 as SGHRS and CDR2 as YFSETQ. This CDR3 comprises 15 residues. The ends were cut back, 4 bases at V and 5 bases at J, with 17 bases in the middle. CDR3 region: CASSGTSGLRDTQYF. The CDR3 DNA follows: TGCGCCAGCAGCGGGACTTCCGGGCTACGAGATACGCAGTATTTT. The whole variable domain, remainder taken from reference TRBV5-1 and TRBJ2-3, is KAGVTQTPRYLIKTRGQQVTLSCSPISGHRSVSWYQQTPGQGLQFLFEYFSETQRNKGNFPGRFSGRQFSNSRSEMNVSTLELGDSALYLCASSGTSGLRDTQYFGPGTRLTVL.

This clone was counted only a few times. J is TRBJ1-4 and V is TRBV6-5, with D possibly TRBD1 on 5 matching bases. The CDR3 consists of 14 residues. The V end was cut by 7 bases, the J end by 7 bases, with 16 bases between. CDR1 MNHEY and CDR2 SVGAGI come from the germline V gene. CDR3 loop: CASTSRGEGEKLFF. The CDR3 DNA sequence: TGTGCCAGCACTTCACGGGGGGAAGGTGAAAAACTGTTTTTT.

The chain employs TRBV5-6 and TRBJ2-3; 7 bases fit TRBD2. The J segment lost 6 bases and the V segment lost 4 bases, leaving 8 bases of the junction unmatched. Germline CDR1 reads SGHDT; CDR2 reads YYEEEE. The CDR3 loop spans 14 amino acids. The CDR3 nucleotides read TGTGCCAGCAGCCTTGGGGCTAGCGGCGATACGCAGTATTTT. Its translation: CASSLGASGDTQYF.

The chain couples TRBV27 to TRBJ2-4, with TRBD1 identical over 10 bases. CDR3 length: 15 amino acids. The germline CDR1 and CDR2 sequences are MNHEY and SMNVEV (reference sequence). The V segment lost 9 bases and the J segment 0 bases; nucleotides outside the gene matches: 5. CDR3 amino acids: CARDRGRGAKNIQYF. In nucleotides, the CDR3 is TGTGCCAGAGACAGGGGGCGAGGAGCCAAAAACATTCAGTACTTC.

This chain joins TRBV5-6 and TRBJ2-7; 11 nucleotides agree with TRBD2. This CDR3 has 16 amino acids. Germline loops: CDR1 SGHDT, CDR2 YYEEEE. The J segment lost 4 bases and the V segment lost 4 bases, leaving 10 bases of the junction unmatched. Written as DNA, the CDR3 is TGTGCCAGCAGCAATAGCTTCACTAGCGGGAGTTACGAGCAGTACTTC. Translated: CASSNSFTSGSYEQYF.

This chain uses TRBV7-2 with TRBJ2-3, with 8 bases identical to TRBD2. The CDR3 spans 14 residues. Germline values: CDR1 SGHTA, CDR2 FQGNSA. V was pared by 6 bases and J by 5 bases, with 7 bases of the junction left unmatched. DNA of the CDR3: TGTGCCAGCAGACCCGGGGGGGCCGTAGATACGCAGTATTTT. Its protein is CASRPGGAVDTQYF. Full variable domain (remainder filled in from reference TRBV7-2 and TRBJ2-3): GAGVSQSPSNKVTEKGKDVELRCDPISGHTALYWYRQSLGQGLEFLIYFQGNSAPDKSGLPSDRFSAERTGGSVSTLTIQRTQQEDSAVYLCASRPGGAVDTQYFGPGTRLTVL.

This chain joins TRBV5-1 and TRBJ2-1, with TRBD1 identical over 7 bases. This CDR3 has 15 residues. The trim removed 1 base at V and 2 bases at J, leaving 3 bases unmatched. Germline CDR1 is SGHRS and CDR2 is YFSETQ. CDR3 nucleotides: TGCGCCAGCAGCTTGCGGGACAGAGCCTACAATGAGCAGTTCTTC. Encoded protein: CASSLRDRAYNEQFF.

This clone was observed a single time. The chain has TRBV14 and TRBJ1-2; 7 bases are shared with TRBD1. The CDR3 extends over 13 amino acids. Trimming cost V 6 bases and J 6 bases; bases outside gene matches: 7. Looked up from germline, CDR1 is SGHDN and CDR2 is FVKESK. DNA of the CDR3: TGTGCCAGCAGGCTCACAGGGGTTGATGGCTACACCTTC. Translation gives CASRLTGVDGYTF. The full variable domain, with the rest looked up from reference TRBV14 and TRBJ1-2, is EAGVTQFPSHSVIEKGQTVTLRCDPISGHDNLYWYRRVMGKEIKFLLHFVKESKQDESGMPNNRFLAERTGGTYSTLKVQPAELEDSGVYFCASRLTGVDGYTFGSGTRLTVV.

The V gene is TRBV6-5, the J gene TRBJ1-4, with no clear D. V was cut by 6 bases and J by 7 bases, with 9 bases left in between. Germline values: CDR1 MNHEY, CDR2 SVGAGI. CDR3 length: 12 amino acids. The DNA of the CDR3 is TGTGCCAGCAGAGGTCGGAGTGAAAAACTGTTTTTT. Translated, it gives CASRGRSEKLFF.

The rearrangement uses TRBV5-1 and TRBJ1-1; TRBD1 is a possible D gene (5 bases). The CDR3 consists of 15 residues. Between the trimmed V and J ends, which lost 0 bases and 7 bases, there was a span of 16 bases. The V gene's germline CDR1 is SGHRS and CDR2 YFSETQ. CDR3 residues: CASSLGGGEEGEAFF. The CDR3 DNA is TGCGCCAGCAGCTTGGGCGGAGGGGAGGAGGGTGAAGCTTTCTTT.

This chain uses TRBV19 with TRBJ2-3, with 9 bases matching TRBD2. V trimming: 5 bases; J trimming: 1 base; junction bases outside the gene matches: 7. The germline V gene has CDR1 LNHDA and CDR2 SQIVND (reference sequence). This CDR3 has 16 residues. CDR3 sequence (DNA): TGTGCCAGTAGTGAATTGAAGCGGGGGGGCACAGATACGCAGTATTTT. Encoded protein: CASSELKRGGTDTQYF.

A single count supports this clone. The rearrangement uses TRBV19 and TRBJ2-4, with 12 nucleotides matching TRBD2. Germline V gene sequence: CDR1 LNHDA, CDR2 SQIVND (reference sequence). The CDR3 contains 18 residues. Losses at the gene ends were 3 bases for V and 0 bases for J; bases not matched to a gene: 6. The CDR3 DNA sequence: TGTGCCAGTAGTATGTCTAGCGGGGGGGCCGGAGCCAAAAACATTCAGTACTTC. It specifies CASSMSSGGAGAKNIQYF. The complete variable domain, with remaining parts taken from reference TRBV19 and TRBJ2-4, reads DGGITQSPKYLFRKEGQNVTLSCEQNLNHDAMYWYRQDPGQGLRLIYYSQIVNDFQKGDIAEGYSVSREKKESFPLTVTSAQKNPTAFYLCASSMSSGGAGAKNIQYFGAGTRLSVL.

The rearrangement links TRBV7-9 to TRBJ2-1; D gene unclear. This CDR3 region has 17 residues. CDR1 is SEHNR and CDR2 is FQNEAQ in the germline V gene (reference sequence). V was trimmed by 3 bases and J by 2 bases, leaving 17 bases between them. The CDR3 reads CASSFPRAGGTYNEQFF. DNA for the CDR3: TGTGCCAGCAGCTTCCCCCGTGCTGGCGGAACCTACAATGAGCAGTTCTTC.

The rearrangement links TRBV5-4 to TRBJ2-1; the match to TRBD2 covers 9 bases. CDR1 is SGHNT and CDR2 is YYREEE in the germline V gene (reference sequence). The CDR3 contains 15 residues. V shed 5 bases, J shed 5 bases, and the junction held 8 bases outside the gene matches. The CDR3 loop reads CASSWGSGSNNEQFF. Here the CDR3 DNA reads TGTGCCAGCAGTTGGGGTAGCGGGAGTAACAATGAGCAGTTCTTC.

This sequence joins TRBV19 and TRBJ1-1; no clear D. The V gene's germline CDR1 is LNHDA and CDR2 SQIVND (reference sequence). CDR3 length: 13 amino acids. The V end lost 5 bases, the J end lost 2 bases, and 9 bases lay between the germline ends. CDR3 amino acids: CASSLTRNTEAFF. CDR3 nucleotide sequence: TGTGCCAGTAGTCTGACACGTAACACTGAAGCTTTCTTT.

V is TRBV21-1 and J is TRBJ1-2; TRBD1 reflects the table's D call only, with no check against the DNA. TRBV21-1 is assigned pseudogene status. The CDR3 totals 13 residues. CDR3 bases: TGTGCCAGCAGCAAAGGGACAGGGGACGGCTACACCTTC. This codes for CASSKGTGDGYTF.

This chain uses TRBV7-3 with TRBJ2-5; 10 nucleotides align to TRBD2. J gave up 3 bases and V 3 bases, and 4 bases lay outside the gene matches. Looked up from germline, CDR1 is SGHTA and CDR2 is FQGTGA. The CDR3 loop spans 15 amino acids. CDR3 protein: CASSLAGLAEETQYF. As DNA, the CDR3 is TGTGCCAGCAGCTTGGCCGGACTAGCGGAAGAGACCCAGTACTTC.

The V and J genes are TRBV11-2 and TRBJ1-2, with 7 bases matching TRBD1. J gave up 7 bases and V 5 bases, and 13 bases lay outside the gene matches. The CDR3 totals 15 residues. CDR1 is SGHAT and CDR2 is FQNNGV in the germline V gene. The CDR3 protein is CASSTRDRTWSGYTF. The CDR3 nucleotides read TGTGCCAGCAGCACCCGGGACAGAACATGGTCTGGCTACACCTTC.

The gene calls are TRBV5-1 and TRBJ2-3, with 11 bases aligning to TRBD2. This CDR3 region has 15 residues. Trimming cost V 4 bases and J 1 base; bases outside gene matches: 2. Germline lookup yields CDR1 SGHRS and CDR2 YFSETQ. The CDR3 spells CASSELAGGTDTQYF. In nucleotides, the CDR3 is TGCGCCAGCAGCGAACTAGCGGGGGGCACAGATACGCAGTATTTT.

The J gene is TRBJ1-3, the V gene TRBV7-8; the D is unclear. CDR1 is SGHVS and CDR2 is FQNEAQ in the germline V gene. This CDR3 comprises 14 residues. V was cut by 5 bases and J by 2 bases, with 10 bases left in between. CDR3 DNA: TGTGCCAGCAGCCCGACACTTACTGGAAACACCATATATTTT. Its protein is CASSPTLTGNTIYF.

The chain links TRBV20-1 to TRBJ2-3; weak D call: TRBD1 (6 bases). The CDR3 loop spans 15 amino acids. CDR1 DFQATT and CDR2 SNEGSKA come from the germline V gene (reference sequence). Trimming stripped 3 bases from V and 4 bases from J, with 17 bases between. CDR3 protein: CSASRREGQSDTQYF. DNA of the CDR3: TGCAGTGCTAGTCGCCGGGAAGGACAGTCAGATACGCAGTATTTT.

Concerning this clone itself: The junction departs from the called germline gene at one end, perhaps through a read error. The gene calls are TRBV7-2 and TRBJ2-2, with 11 bases that match TRBD2. The CDR3 loop spans 15 amino acids. The germline gives CDR1 SGHTA, CDR2 FQGNSA. Here the CDR3 reads CASTLLAGEIGELFF. DNA of the CDR3: TGTGCCAGCACCTTACTAGCGGGGGAAATCGGGGAGCTGTTTTTT.

The genes are TRBV15 and TRBJ2-2, with D perhaps matching TRBD1 (6 bases). The germline gives CDR1 LNHNV, CDR2 YYDKDF (reference sequence). The CDR3 is 17 amino acids. V lost 3 bases, J lost 2 bases, and 16 bases lay in between. The CDR3 spells CATSRKRQDFNTGELFF. CDR3 bases: TGTGCCACCAGCAGGAAAAGACAGGATTTTAACACCGGGGAGCTGTTTTTT.

The rearrangement joins TRBV27 to TRBJ1-1, with TRBD1 matching 7 bases. Trimming removed 5 bases from V and 0 bases from J; junction bases left unmatched: 18. This CDR3 spans 19 amino acids. Germline CDR1 MNHEY, CDR2 SMNVEV (reference sequence). The CDR3 region has the DNA TGTGCCAGCAGTACCTATCCAGGAGGGGGCGAGGGCATGAACACTGAAGCTTTCTTT. Amino acids: CASSTYPGGGEGMNTEAFF.

This clone occurred once. V usage is TRBV25-1 and J usage is TRBJ1-2, with TRBD1 matching 9 bases. Germline V gene data show CDR1 as MGHDK and CDR2 as SYGVNS. The CDR3 is made up of 16 amino acids. After removal of 4 bases from V and 4 bases from J, the junction contained 10 bases not matched to a gene. CDR3 sequence reads: CASSGLGQGRLYGYTF. CDR3 nucleotides: TGTGCCAGCAGTGGCTTGGGACAGGGACGTCTCTATGGCTACACCTTC.